These T cell receptor beta chains were read from a single sample in a study of response to subunit inactivated influenza vaccine. TCRdb re-called the RT-PCR reads through MiXCR, storing one row per CDR3 protein. The sample holds about 190,000 distinct CDR3 sequences, roughly an eighth seen once. This sample comprised CD8+ T cells sorted from PBMCs, obtained less than 6 days after vaccination. All receptors derive from a man in his fifties who received an inactivated influenza vaccine. CDR3s include the opening cysteine and the closing phenylalanine or tryptophan. The D gene is left open where the match is weak. Not all rows give a size; the values are once, few, many and, for expanded clones, a class.

j_call	d_call	v_call	clone_size	cdr3_aa	cdr3_nt
TRBJ1-6	TRBD1	TRBV25-1	many	CASSLTGDSPLHF	TGTGCCAGCAGCCTGACAGGGGATTCACCCCTCCACTTT
TRBJ2-7	TRBD1	TRBV11-2	many	CASSYGQGSEQYF	TGTGCCAGCAGCTACGGACAGGGTAGCGAGCAGTACTTC
TRBJ2-3	TRBD2	TRBV20-1	few	CSAPPGGDFLRDTQYF	TGCAGTGCTCCCCCTGGGGGGGACTTTCTAAGAGATACGCAGTATTTT
TRBJ2-5	.	TRBV6-5	.	CASSYGTNQETQYF	TGTGCCAGCAGTTACGGAACTAATCAAGAGACCCAGTACTTC
TRBJ2-6	.	TRBV12-3/TRBV12-4	.	CASEGTFSGANVLTF	TGTGCCAGCGAAGGGACTTTCTCTGGGGCCAACGTCCTGACTTTC
TRBJ2-1	TRBD2	TRBV29-1	few	CSAKGTSGQYNEQFF	TGCAGCGCCAAGGGGACTAGCGGACAATACAATGAGCAGTTCTTC
TRBJ2-1	TRBD2	TRBV12-3/TRBV12-4	.	CASSLVSPRTSGSYNEQFF	TGTGCCAGCAGTTTAGTCTCCCCCCGGACTAGCGGGTCCTACAATGAGCAGTTCTTC
TRBJ2-4	.	TRBV27	few	CASSETPRELQNIQYF	TGTGCCAGCAGTGAAACTCCCCGGGAGCTGCAAAACATTCAGTACTTC
TRBJ1-1	.	TRBV9	few	CASRMGTANTEAFF	TGTGCCAGCAGGATGGGGACGGCGAACACTGAAGCTTTCTTT
TRBJ2-2	.	TRBV4-2	.	CASSPLRGGANTGELFF	TGTGCCAGCAGCCCCTTGAGGGGGGGGGCCAACACCGGGGAGCTGTTTTTT
TRBJ2-5	.	TRBV5-1	.	CASSLGLASGFGQETQYF	TGCGCCAGCAGCTTGGGGCTAGCGAGCGGTTTCGGTCAAGAGACCCAGTACTTC
TRBJ1-1	.	TRBV9	few	CASSVVGAPTEAFF	TGTGCCAGCAGCGTAGTGGGAGCCCCCACTGAAGCTTTCTTT
TRBJ2-7	TRBD1	TRBV4-2	once	CASSQDRTGYRYEQYF	TGTGCCAGCAGCCAAGACAGGACAGGGTATCGCTACGAGCAGTACTTC
TRBJ2-6	.	TRBV24-1	few	CATRRGSGANVLTF	TGTGCCACCAGGAGGGGGTCTGGGGCCAACGTCCTGACTTTC
TRBJ1-1	.	TRBV6-6	.	CASTNTLGTEAFF	TGTGCCAGCACTAACACCCTCGGAACTGAAGCTTTCTTT
TRBJ1-1	.	TRBV12-3/TRBV12-4	few	CASSFVMTEAFF	TGTGCCAGCAGTTTTGTTATGACTGAAGCTTTCTTT
TRBJ2-2	.	TRBV10-3	few	CAISETSNTGELFF	TGTGCCATCAGTGAAACTTCGAACACCGGGGAGCTGTTTTTT
TRBJ2-5	TRBD2	TRBV28	few	CASTTMGGKETQYF	TGTGCCAGCACCACAATGGGGGGGAAAGAGACCCAGTACTTC
TRBJ2-1	.	TRBV7-8	few	CASSPRGQSSYNEQFF	TGTGCCAGCAGCCCGCGAGGACAGAGCTCCTACAATGAGCAGTTCTTC
TRBJ1-6	.	TRBV7-6	.	CASSLTALHSPLHF	TGTGCCAGCAGCTTAACAGCCCTGCATTCACCCCTCCACTTT
TRBJ2-7	.	TRBV15	.	CATSREGYSSYEQYF	TGTGCCACCAGCAGAGAAGGTTATAGCTCCTACGAGCAGTACTTC
TRBJ2-1	TRBD2	TRBV11-1	.	CASSLGLAGGAWDSEQFF	TGTGCCAGCAGCTTAGGACTAGCGGGGGGAGCCTGGGACAGTGAGCAGTTCTTC
TRBJ2-1	.	TRBV28	.	CASNGNSYNEQFF	TGTGCCAGCAACGGGAACTCCTACAATGAGCAGTTCTTC
TRBJ2-3	.	TRBV6-5	few	CASSHYTDTQYF	TGTGCCAGCAGCCATTACACAGATACGCAGTATTTT
TRBJ2-1	.	TRBV4-3	many	CASSPGGAHNEQFF	TGCGCCAGCAGCCCAGGAGGGGCCCACAATGAGCAGTTCTTC
TRBJ2-7	.	TRBV10-3	.	CAISGVYEQYF	TGTGCCATCAGTGGAGTCTACGAGCAGTACTTC
TRBJ1-6	TRBD1	TRBV20-1	many	CSARGQGDYSPLHF	TGCAGTGCCCGGGGACAGGGAGATTATTCACCCCTCCACTTT
TRBJ2-7	.	TRBV9	few	CASSPAASYEQYF	TGTGCCAGCAGCCCCGCTGCGTCCTACGAGCAGTACTTC
TRBJ1-1	.	TRBV20-1	many	CSHGGTEKKAFF	TGCAGTCACGGCGGGACTGAGAAAAAGGCTTTCTTT
TRBJ2-1	TRBD1	TRBV4-3	once	CASSFRTGGYNEQFF	TGCGCCAGCAGCTTTAGGACAGGGGGCTACAATGAGCAGTTCTTC
TRBJ2-7	TRBD1	TRBV20-1	.	CSAIGQGRKTNYEQYF	TGCAGTGCCATCGGACAGGGCCGAAAAACTAACTACGAGCAGTACTTC
TRBJ2-1	TRBD2	TRBV24-1	few	CATSDLGGLGEQFF	TGTGCCACCAGTGATTTGGGGGGACTAGGAGAGCAGTTCTTC
TRBJ2-7	TRBD2	TRBV10-3	few	CAISEFHGVNGGYEQYF	TGTGCCATCAGTGAGTTTCACGGTGTAAACGGGGGGTACGAGCAGTACTTC
TRBJ2-1	.	TRBV4-3	.	CASSQSGNEQFF	TGCGCCAGCAGCCAAAGTGGGAATGAGCAGTTCTTC
TRBJ1-6	.	TRBV5-6	few	CASSLEGAGDVYNSPLHF	TGTGCCAGCAGCTTGGAAGGGGCAGGCGACGTCTATAATTCACCCCTCCACTTT
TRBJ2-6	.	TRBV12-3/TRBV12-4	.	CASSGAAGANVLTF	TGTGCCAGCAGTGGGGCGGCGGGGGCCAACGTCCTGACTTTC
TRBJ2-7	.	TRBV28	few	CASSLRGPAYEQYF	TGTGCCAGCAGTTTACGAGGGCCCGCCTACGAGCAGTACTTC
TRBJ2-1	TRBD2	TRBV10-3	many	CAIRDLAGEDNEQFF	TGTGCCATCAGAGACCTAGCGGGAGAGGACAATGAGCAGTTCTTC
TRBJ2-1	TRBD2	TRBV4-1	few	CASSRGGGIYNEQFF	TGCGCCAGCAGCCGCGGGGGGGGGATTTACAATGAGCAGTTCTTC
TRBJ2-1	.	TRBV27	few	CASSSQSSYNEQFF	TGTGCCAGCAGTTCTCAAAGCTCCTACAATGAGCAGTTCTTC
TRBJ2-5	TRBD1	TRBV20-1	.	CSASGSPGTGQETQYF	TGCAGTGCTAGCGGTTCTCCCGGGACAGGGCAAGAGACCCAGTACTTC
TRBJ2-1	TRBD2	TRBV7-6	many	CASSLGSSGSYNEQFF	TGTGCCAGCAGCTTAGGTTCTAGCGGTTCCTACAATGAGCAGTTCTTC
TRBJ2-1	.	TRBV4-3	.	CASSQDFGDLEQFF	TGCGCCAGCAGCCAAGATTTTGGGGACCTTGAGCAGTTCTTC
TRBJ1-3	.	TRBV27	.	CASSPAENSGNTIYF	TGTGCCAGCAGCCCAGCGGAAAACTCTGGAAACACCATATATTTT